The rows below give T cell receptor beta chains drawn from one sample of a study of CXCR3-negative and CXCR3-positive naive CD8 T cells. TCRdb derives one entry per CDR3 protein from the 5' RACE reads, leaving out DNA. This sample's clone table lists 120,000 to 150,000 distinct CDR3 sequences. The sample was naive CXCR3+ CD8+ T cells from blood. Receptors were obtained from a human donor in good health. Some clones in this sample may be carry-over from other donors' samples. Both conserved end residues are part of each CDR3. The order of the fields is J gene, V gene, CDR3 protein.

J: TRBJ2-5; V: TRBV3-1; CDR3: CASSPTGEGEETQYF
J: TRBJ1-2; V: TRBV29-1; CDR3: CSVQAENNYGYTF
J: TRBJ2-1; V: TRBV6-5; CDR3: CASSYSSGVEGQFF
J: TRBJ2-7; V: TRBV20-1; CDR3: CSARDLTSGSFEQYF
J: TRBJ2-1; V: TRBV15; CDR3: CATSGTGASNEQFF
J: TRBJ1-4; V: TRBV15; CDR3: CATSNVDNLGEKLFF
J: TRBJ2-5; V: TRBV29-1; CDR3: CSVGQAETQYF
J: TRBJ1-1; V: TRBV7-9; CDR3: CASSITGTADNTEAFF
J: TRBJ2-5; V: TRBV4-2; CDR3: CASSQEVFSGGKETQYF
J: TRBJ1-2; V: TRBV6-1; CDR3: CASNPGQKYYGYTF
J: TRBJ2-1; V: TRBV7-9; CDR3: CASSSTWTGRDNEQFF
J: TRBJ2-7; V: TRBV6-1; CDR3: CASSEEFQGAGYEQYF
J: TRBJ2-5; V: TRBV5-1; CDR3: CASSLGVDGQETQYF
J: TRBJ1-2; V: TRBV29-1; CDR3: CSVVADNYGYTF
J: TRBJ2-3; V: TRBV19; CDR3: CASIRTSGGSDTQYF
J: TRBJ2-7; V: TRBV29-1; CDR3: CSVEGTGGGSDF